This T cell receptor beta chain was recovered during a study of T cells in Graves' hyperthyroidism and ophthalmopathy. Notes on the study in general: From stable hyperthyroidism, ophthalmopathy was set apart by a 13 V-J model.

Amplified regions were TCR beta CDR3 sequences from RNA transcripts. The HTBI primer set was used in a first-round RT-PCR of the TCR CDR3. TCRdb analysed the multiplex PCR reads with MiXCR anew, one entry per CDR3 protein. This sample carries hundreds of thousands of distinct CDR3 sequences, approximately 15% of them seen once, and the ten largest clones take around an eighth. The length of the CDR3 is 16 residues. V dropped 3 bases and J dropped 3; count of bases not matched to a gene: 7. Uncontrolled infection, other autoimmune disease, pregnancy or lactation led to exclusion. This clonotype has ten or more counts. What it binds is unknown.

The chain has TRBV12-3 or TRBV12-4 and TRBJ2-3, with 9 positions matching TRBD1. The sequence was collected from a woman in her forties or fifties with Graves' ophthalmopathy. The sample taken for sequencing was blood. The CDR3 nucleotides read TGTGCCAGCAGTTTCGGGGACAGGGCCCGGACAGATACGCAGTATTTT. As protein: CASSFGDRARTDTQYF.